Shown below are 14 T cell receptor beta chains from a single sample sequenced in a study of blood T cell repertoires in COVID-19. Sequencing was performed with immunoSEQ multiplex PCR; in TCRdb, only in-frame clones are kept and a portion is missing. The sample records just over 650,000 clones, about nine tenths being singletons. Sequenced sample: peripheral blood. These receptor sequences come from a woman aged 18-35 years with acute or convalescent COVID-19.

This chain links TRBV9 with TRBJ1-2, with a possible D match to TRBD1 (5 bases). This CDR3 region has 14 residues. Germline V gene lookup returns CDR1 SGDLS and CDR2 YYNGEE. V was trimmed by 0 bases and J by 2 bases, leaving 8 bases between them. The CDR3 DNA follows: TGTGCCAGCAGCGTAGCTCCAGGGAACTATGGCTACACCTTC. Encoded protein: CASSVAPGNYGYTF.

This chain links TRBV3-1 (or the pseudogene TRBV3-2) with TRBJ2-5; D remains unclear. The CDR3 runs 14 residues. V dropped 1 base and J dropped 3 bases, with 9 bases sitting between them. Germline CDR1 reads LGHDT; CDR2 reads YNNKEL (reference sequence). The CDR3 DNA follows: TGTGCCAGCAGCCAAGGGGCCTATAAAGAGACCCAGTACTTC. Translating it yields CASSQGAYKETQYF.

The chain combines TRBV7-2 with TRBJ1-3; a possible D gene is TRBD1 (5 bases). Germline V gene lookup returns CDR1 SGHTA and CDR2 FQGNSA. This CDR3 has 16 amino acids. V was pared by 5 bases and J by 0 bases, with 14 bases between. The CDR3 sequence is CASSASTDLSGNTIYF. In DNA form, the CDR3 reads TGTGCCAGCAGCGCCTCGACAGATCTCTCTGGAAACACCATATATTTT.

This chain links TRBV4-2 with TRBJ2-7; D perhaps matches TRBD2 (7 bases). The germline V gene has CDR1 LGHNA and CDR2 YNFKEQ. The CDR3 runs 16 residues. V shed 3 bases and J shed 3 bases, with 18 bases lying between them. The CDR3, as DNA: TGTGCCAGCAGCCATCCCCCTGGGGGGGCAGACTACGAGCAGTACTTC. Translation gives CASSHPPGGADYEQYF.

The rearrangement links TRBV6-1 to TRBJ1-2; no clear D. This CDR3 has 18 residues. Per the germline V gene, CDR1 is MNHNS and CDR2 is SASEGT. V was clipped by 2 bases and J by 1 base, with 20 bases between them. The CDR3 sequence: CASSEWWSGPTNNYGYTF. CDR3 nucleotide sequence: TGTGCCAGCAGTGAATGGTGGTCGGGTCCCACCAATAACTATGGCTACACCTTC.

The genes are TRBV11-2 and TRBJ1-1; the D gene is possibly TRBD1 (6 bases). The CDR3 contains 15 residues. In germline, CDR1 is SGHAT, CDR2 FQNNGV. The V gene lost 6 bases and the J gene lost 1 base, with 15 bases spanning the gap. CDR3 sequence reads: CASRHPGTRNTEAFF. In nucleotides, the CDR3 is TGTGCCAGCAGGCACCCCGGGACAAGGAACACTGAAGCTTTCTTT.

The chain joins TRBV3-1 (or the pseudogene TRBV3-2) to TRBJ1-2; 9 nucleotides match TRBD1. The junction had 3 bases not matched to a gene; V was cut back by 1 base and J by 3 bases. This CDR3 comprises 15 residues. Germline values: CDR1 LGHDT, CDR2 YNNKEL (reference sequence). The CDR3 loop is CASSQGGQGYYGYTF. Written as DNA, the CDR3 is TGTGCCAGCAGCCAAGGGGGACAGGGATACTATGGCTACACCTTC.

The chain employs TRBV6-5 and TRBJ2-3, with D possibly TRBD1 on 6 matching bases. The V gene's germline CDR1 is MNHEY and CDR2 SVGAGI. With 6 bases removed from V and 7 bases from J, the gap between germline ends came to 11 bases. The CDR3 extends over 12 amino acids. The chain's CDR3 is CASSRGGHTQYF. DNA of the CDR3: TGTGCCAGCAGCCGTGGGGGCCATACGCAGTATTTT.

The chain carries TRBV7-3 and TRBJ2-2; the match to TRBD2 covers 7 bases. The V and J ends lost 5 bases and 6 bases, in that order; junction bases with no gene match: 6. This CDR3 has 14 residues. Germline V gene lookup returns CDR1 SGHTA and CDR2 FQGTGA. The CDR3: CASSPRAGAGELFF. CDR3 nucleotides: TGTGCCAGCAGCCCCCGGGCGGGAGCCGGGGAGCTGTTTTTT.

The gene calls are TRBV3-1 (or the pseudogene TRBV3-2) and TRBJ2-1; tentative D call: TRBD1 (6 bases). Germline lookup yields CDR1 LGHDT and CDR2 YNNKEL (reference sequence). V was cut by 6 bases and J by 9 bases, with 18 bases left in between. This CDR3 region has 14 residues. CDR3 protein: CASRENPGVGEQFF. The DNA of the CDR3 is TGTGCCAGCAGAGAAAACCCAGGGGTGGGTGAGCAGTTCTTC.

The CDR3 here is CASSVDGGETQYF. CDR3 DNA sequence: TGTGCCAGCAGCGTAGACGGGGGGGAGACCCAGTACTTC. V usage is TRBV9 and J usage is TRBJ2-5; 7 bases fit TRBD2. CDR1 is SGDLS and CDR2 is YYNGEE in the germline V gene. Trimming removed 0 bases from V and 5 bases from J; junction bases left unmatched: 1. The CDR3 extends over 13 amino acids.

V usage is TRBV4-2 and J usage is TRBJ2-2; TRBD2 matches at 8 bases. After removal of 4 bases from V and 2 bases from J, the junction contained 6 bases not matched to a gene. Germline V gene lookup returns CDR1 LGHNA and CDR2 YNFKEQ. The CDR3 is made up of 16 amino acids. CDR3 loop: CASSPTSGDNTGELFF. CDR3 DNA: TGTGCCAGCAGCCCTACTAGCGGAGATAACACCGGGGAGCTGTTTTTT.

The V gene is TRBV19, the J gene TRBJ2-1; 8 positions match TRBD2. This CDR3 contains 13 residues. Trimming removed 1 base from V and 11 bases from J; junction bases left unmatched: 4. The germline gives CDR1 LNHDA, CDR2 SQIVND (reference sequence). The DNA of the CDR3 is TGTGCCAGTAGTATAGGGCTAGCGGGCAAGCAGTTCTTC. Encoded protein: CASSIGLAGKQFF.

The DNA for the CDR3 is TGTGCCAGCAGTTACCCTACCCCAGGGGCCTATGGCTACACCTTC. It encodes CASSYPTPGAYGYTF. The gene calls are TRBV6-2 or TRBV6-3 and TRBJ1-2, with D possibly matching TRBD1 (6 bases). Looked up from germline, CDR1 is MNHEY and CDR2 is SVGEGT. V was trimmed by 2 bases and J by 4 bases, leaving 14 bases between them. The CDR3 sequence is 15 residues long.